Below, 30 T cell receptor beta chains from the same sample are listed, as sequenced in a study of blood T cells in healthy people across ages. The use of a sample-barcoded 5' primer and a J-beta primer mix characterized a second PCR of roughly 7 to 11 cycles. TCRdb reprocessed the 5' RACE reads via MiXCR and lists one record per CDR3 protein. The sample comprises about 640,000 distinct CDR3 sequences, around 38% of which are singletons, and 25% to 30% rests with the top ten. Sequencing was done on a sample of blood. The receptors originated from a man of 80 years or more in good health.

This clonotype came up many times. This chain links TRBV7-2 with TRBJ2-4; 10 nucleotides line up with TRBD2. With 5 bases clipped from V and 1 base from J, the junction kept 2 bases outside the gene matches. The CDR3 contains 15 residues. Germline loops: CDR1 SGHTA, CDR2 FQGNSA. The CDR3 DNA reads as TGTGCCAGCAGCCTTAGCGGGGGGGCCAAAAACATTCAGTACTTC. Amino acid sequence: CASSLSGGAKNIQYF.

This clonotype was counted a few times. The genes are TRBV6-8 and TRBJ1-6, with 7 bases lining up with TRBD1. The CDR3 contains 13 residues. Germline CDR1 is MNHGY and CDR2 is SAAAGT. Losses at the gene ends were 9 bases for V and 9 bases for J; bases not matched to a gene: 8. CDR3 region: CASPTGCFSPLHF. As DNA, the CDR3 is TGTGCCAGTCCGACAGGGTGCTTTTCACCCCTCCACTTT.

The rearrangement joins TRBV28 to TRBJ2-5; maybe TRBD2 (6 bases). CDR1 MDHEN and CDR2 SYDVKM come from the germline V gene. The CDR3 runs to 14 residues. V was pared by 5 bases and J by 4 bases, with 14 bases between. Written as DNA, the CDR3 is TGTGCCAGCAGTGGACAAATGGGGGGAGAGACCCAGTACTTC. Encoded protein: CASSGQMGGETQYF.

This clonotype was recorded a few times. The chain recombines TRBV21-1 with TRBJ2-7; TRBD2 is the table's D call, not checked against the DNA. TRBV21-1 is a pseudogene segment. The CDR3 is made up of 16 amino acids. The CDR3 coding sequence is TGTGCCAGCACCCACCGAACTAGCGGGAGCTCCTACGAGCAGTACTTC. Amino acid sequence: CASTHRTSGSSYEQYF.

In the case of this clonotype: At one end, the junction sequence differs from germline, possibly due to a read error. The V and J genes are TRBV5-1 and TRBJ2-3, with D perhaps being TRBD1 or TRBD2 (6 bases each). CDR1 is SGHRS, CDR2 YFSETQ, per germline. This CDR3 has 16 residues. As DNA, the CDR3 is TGCGCCAGCCAAGGGGGGACCCCAGCAAGCACAGAGACGCAGTATTTT. Protein: CASQGGTPASTETQYF.

This clonotype was recorded a few times. This rearrangement joins TRBV5-1 to TRBJ1-2; tentatively, D is TRBD1 (6 bases). This CDR3 has 14 residues. CDR1 and CDR2 from the germline V gene are SGHRS and YFSETQ. The V gene lost 1 base and the J gene lost 0 bases, with 7 bases spanning the gap. CDR3 sequence (DNA): TGCGCCAGCAGCTTGAACAGGGCTAACTATGGCTACACCTTC. Translated: CASSLNRANYGYTF.

This clonotype was counted a few times. J is TRBJ2-1 and V is TRBV20-1; 9 nucleotides align to TRBD2. This CDR3 contains 14 residues. Germline V CDR1 and CDR2: DFQATT, SNEGSKA (reference sequence). V shed 5 bases, J shed 2 bases, and the junction held 4 bases outside the gene matches. CDR3 coding DNA: TGCAGTGCTGGTAGCGGGGGCGCCTACAATGAGCAGTTCTTC. This codes for CSAGSGGAYNEQFF.

This chain links TRBV6-6 with TRBJ2-7; weak D call: TRBD2 (6 bases). Between the trimmed V and J ends, which lost 5 bases and 5 bases, there was a span of 16 bases. The CDR3 runs to 14 residues. Germline V CDR1 and CDR2: MNHNY, SVGAGI (reference sequence). CDR3 DNA: TGTGCCAGCAGTCGACTAGTAGGCAAGGACGAGCAGTACTTC. This gives the protein CASSRLVGKDEQYF.

The J gene is TRBJ2-3, the V gene TRBV15; D perhaps matches TRBD1 (5 bases). Germline-derived CDR1 and CDR2 are LNHNV and YYDKDF (reference sequence). CDR3 size: 15 residues. The V and J ends lost 3 bases and 1 base respectively, with 11 bases between them. This chain's CDR3 is CATSSDTRGTDTQYF. In DNA form, the CDR3 reads TGTGCCACCAGCAGCGACACCAGGGGCACAGATACGCAGTATTTT. The whole variable domain, filled in from reference TRBV15 and TRBJ2-3, reads DAMVIQNPRYQVTQFGKPVTLSCSQTLNHNVMYWYQQKSSQAPKLLFHYYDKDFNNEADTPDNFQSRRPNTSFCFLDIRSPGLGDTAMYLCATSSDTRGTDTQYFGPGTRLTVL.

This clonotype was detected a few times. The V and J genes are TRBV28 and TRBJ2-5; a possible D gene is TRBD2 (6 bases). CDR1 and CDR2 from the germline V gene are MDHEN and SYDVKM. Trimming took off 9 bases at V and 3 bases at J, with 17 bases between the two ends. The CDR3 has 14 residues. Here the CDR3 DNA reads TGTGCCAGTGGAGGAGCGGGTGGGGAAGAGACCCAGTACTTC. Encoded protein: CASGGAGGEETQYF.

This chain uses TRBV9 with TRBJ2-6, with a weak D call TRBD1 (6 bases). CDR3 length equals 17 residues. The ends were cut back, 1 base at V and 0 bases at J, with 11 bases in the middle. Germline CDR1 is SGDLS and CDR2 is YYNGEE. CDR3 sequence (DNA): TGTGCCAGCAGCGTACCAGGGGAACGCTCTGGGGCCAACGTCCTGACTTTC. Its protein product is CASSVPGERSGANVLTF.

V gene TRBV7-8 combines with J gene TRBJ1-2; 8 nucleotides match TRBD1. CDR3 length: 13 amino acids. From germline, CDR1 is SGHVS and CDR2 FQNEAQ. V dropped 7 bases and J dropped 3; count of bases not matched to a gene: 4. The CDR3 protein is CASTMDRDYGYTF. Written as DNA, the CDR3 is TGTGCCAGCACCATGGACAGGGACTATGGCTACACCTTC.

This clonotype was seen a handful of times. The DNA for the CDR3 is TGTGCCAGCAGCTTAGTATTTTCTGGCTTCGGGGATGAGCAGTTCTTC. This encodes CASSLVFSGFGDEQFF. The V call is TRBV7-9, the J call TRBJ2-1; D is perhaps TRBD2 (5 bases). The V end was cut by 1 base, the J end by 8 bases, with 18 bases between. The CDR3 extends over 16 amino acids. Germline V CDR1 and CDR2: SEHNR, FQNEAQ (reference sequence).

A few counts support this clonotype. The chain uses TRBV7-3 and TRBJ2-3; TRBD2 matches 11 bases. The CDR3 runs to 17 residues. J was trimmed by 0 bases and V by 5 bases; bases with no gene match: 7. The germline CDR1 and CDR2 sequences are SGHTA and FQGTGA. CDR3 in DNA: TGTGCCAGCAGCCGTTATGGGACTAGCGGTAGCACAGATACGCAGTATTTT. Amino acids: CASSRYGTSGSTDTQYF.

This clonotype was counted only a few times. The chain carries TRBV20-1 and TRBJ2-5, with D tentatively TRBD1 or TRBD2 (8 bases each). The CDR3 runs 17 residues. Per the germline V gene, CDR1 is DFQATT and CDR2 is SNEGSKA (reference sequence). Trimming cost V 2 bases and J 2 bases, with 21 bases left between them. CDR3 nucleotide sequence: TGCAGTGCTAGATCCCACCAGGGGGCTAGCGGGCAAGAGACCCAGTACTTC. This translates into CSARSHQGASGQETQYF.

The table lists this clonotype with many counts. This rearrangement joins TRBV24-1 to TRBJ2-5; TRBD1 matches at 7 bases. Germline V gene data show CDR1 as KGHDR and CDR2 as SFDVKD. With 3 bases clipped from V and 2 bases from J, the junction kept 5 bases outside the gene matches. The CDR3 has 15 amino acids. The CDR3 reads CATSDNRGLQETQYF. CDR3 in DNA: TGTGCCACCAGTGATAACAGGGGTTTGCAAGAGACCCAGTACTTC.

The chain carries TRBV20-1 and TRBJ2-7; 9 bases match TRBD2. Germline CDR1 and CDR2: DFQATT and SNEGSKA (reference sequence). V was pared by 5 bases and J by 1 base, with 3 bases of the junction left unmatched. The CDR3 sequence is 13 residues long. The CDR3 DNA reads as TGCAGTGCTCTGCGGGAGGGTTCCTACGAGCAGTACTTC. Protein: CSALREGSYEQYF.

The gene calls are TRBV10-3 and TRBJ2-7; 8 bases are a match to TRBD1. V shed 0 bases, J shed 0 bases, and the junction held 1 base outside the gene matches. This CDR3 comprises 15 residues. The germline gives CDR1 ENHRY, CDR2 SYGVKD. The CDR3 loop reads CAISESQGGSYEQYF. DNA of the CDR3: TGTGCCATCAGTGAGTCACAGGGGGGCTCCTACGAGCAGTACTTC.

This clonotype was picked up a small number of times. J is TRBJ2-1 and V is TRBV28; D unresolved. The J call could be wrong; TRBJ2-7 is a better fit for the DNA end. The V gene's germline CDR1 is MDHEN and CDR2 SYDVKM. The CDR3 runs to 17 residues. The CDR3 nucleotides are TGTGCCAGCAGTTTTCTTGTAGACCTTAGCTCCTACAATGAGCAGTACTTC. Protein product: CASSFLVDLSSYNEQYF.

This chain joins TRBV19 and TRBJ1-5, with D maybe TRBD1 (6 bases). Looked up from germline, CDR1 is LNHDA and CDR2 is SQIVND (reference sequence). The V end lost 6 bases, the J end lost 2 bases, and 20 bases lay between the germline ends. This CDR3 contains 17 residues. CDR3 sequence reads: CASSKHRDTRGNQPQHF. The CDR3 DNA reads as TGTGCCAGTAGCAAACACCGGGACACAAGGGGCAATCAGCCCCAGCATTTT.

The chain is built from TRBV14 and TRBJ2-2; a weak D match, TRBD1 (5 bases). V lost 1 base, J lost 7 bases, and 19 bases lay in between. Germline loops: CDR1 SGHDN, CDR2 FVKESK. This CDR3 has 17 amino acids. Written as DNA, the CDR3 is TGTGCCAGCAGCCAAGCCCTAGGGGTTGAACTTGACGGGGAGCTGTTTTTT. It translates to CASSQALGVELDGELFF.

In this sample, this clonotype turned up many times. The rearrangement joins TRBV11-2 to TRBJ2-1; 8 bases line up with TRBD2. The length of the CDR3 is 14 residues. Trimming at V came to 7 bases and at J to 6 bases, leaving 8 bases not matched to a gene. CDR1 and CDR2 (germline): SGHAT, FQNNGV. This CDR3 reads CASNLGGRRNEQFF. The CDR3 coding sequence is TGTGCCAGCAACCTCGGCGGGAGGCGCAATGAGCAGTTCTTC.

This clonotype appeared a few times. CDR3 coding DNA: TGTGCCATCAGTGATGGACAGGGTGGTTACGAGCAGTACTTC. Its protein product is CAISDGQGGYEQYF. The chain recombines TRBV10-3 with TRBJ2-4; 8 bases fit TRBD1. Matching the DNA end better, TRBJ2-7 makes the J call doubtful. This CDR3 region has 14 residues. CDR1 and CDR2 (germline): ENHRY, SYGVKD.

This chain joins TRBV25-1 and TRBJ2-6; TRBD1 matches at 9 bases. CDR1 and CDR2 from the germline V gene are MGHDK and SYGVNS. J was trimmed by 3 bases and V by 5 bases; bases with no gene match: 11. The length of the CDR3 is 18 residues. The CDR3 loop reads CASSRTGGQMGGANVLTF. The CDR3, as DNA: TGTGCCAGCAGTCGCACAGGGGGCCAAATGGGTGGGGCCAACGTCCTGACTTTC.

This chain joins TRBV7-2 and TRBJ2-7; D might be TRBD1 (6 bases). CDR1 SGHTA and CDR2 FQGNSA come from the germline V gene. CDR3 length: 14 amino acids. V shed 4 bases and J shed 0 bases, with 10 bases lying between them. CDR3 bases: TGTGCCAGCAGCTACGACAGGAACTCCTACGAGCAGTACTTC. It yields the protein CASSYDRNSYEQYF. The whole variable domain, remainder taken from reference TRBV7-2 and TRBJ2-7, is GAGVSQSPSNKVTEKGKDVELRCDPISGHTALYWYRQSLGQGLEFLIYFQGNSAPDKSGLPSDRFSAERTGGSVSTLTIQRTQQEDSAVYLCASSYDRNSYEQYFGPGTRLTVT.

The rearrangement uses TRBV7-2 and TRBJ1-6, with no clear D. CDR1 and CDR2 (germline): SGHTA, FQGNSA. The CDR3 consists of 16 residues. The V end lost 4 bases, the J end lost 8 bases, and 18 bases lay between the germline ends. CDR3 sequence reads: CASSSNPARRDSPLHF. CDR3 bases: TGTGCCAGCAGCTCAAACCCGGCCAGGAGGGATTCACCCCTCCACTTT.

The table lists this clonotype with a few counts. This chain uses TRBV7-2 with TRBJ1-5; TRBD1 might be the D (6 bases). Between the trimmed V and J ends, which lost 5 bases and 4 bases, there was a span of 15 bases. The CDR3 contains 15 residues. From germline, CDR1 is SGHTA and CDR2 FQGNSA. The CDR3 here is CASSQGSGSNQPQHF. In DNA form, the CDR3 reads TGTGCCAGCAGCCAGGGGTCGGGGAGTAATCAGCCCCAGCATTTT.

The rearrangement uses TRBV20-1 and TRBJ2-3; 16 positions agree with TRBD2. Germline assignment: CDR1 DFQATT and CDR2 SNEGSKA (reference sequence). V lost 1 base to trimming and J lost 5 bases; unmatched junction nucleotides: 6. There are 17 residues in the CDR3. CDR3 in amino acids: CSARGGTSGGAVDTQYF. The CDR3 DNA reads TGCAGTGCTAGAGGTGGGACTAGCGGGGGGGCCGTAGATACGCAGTATTTT.

The V and J genes are TRBV29-1 and TRBJ1-2; D is perhaps TRBD1 (5 bases). The CDR3 is 13 residues long. The germline CDR1 and CDR2 sequences are SQVTM and ANQGSEA. V lost 2 bases, J lost 4 bases, and 11 bases lay in between. Written as DNA, the CDR3 is TGCAGCGTTGAAATCGGGGGTTTCTATGGCTACACCTTC. Protein product: CSVEIGGFYGYTF.

A few counts support this clonotype. V and J are TRBV20-1 and TRBJ1-5; 12 bases map to TRBD1. Germline CDR1 reads DFQATT; CDR2 reads SNEGSKA (reference sequence). The CDR3 runs to 16 residues. Trimming cost V 1 base and J 7 bases; bases outside gene matches: 8. CDR3: CSARGWGQGAGQPQHF. The CDR3 coding sequence is TGCAGTGCTAGAGGCTGGGGACAGGGGGCCGGACAGCCCCAGCATTTT.